This T cell receptor (beta chain) was identified during a study of blood T cell repertoires in COVID-19. Study-level background: Both acute and convalescent COVID-19 samples were obtained from the United States, Italy and Spain.

Trimming cost V 7 bases and J 0 bases, with 16 bases left between them. There are 14 residues in the CDR3. Germline assignment: CDR1 SQVTM and CDR2 ANQGSEA. Authors' processing steps: For nucleated cells, counts were estimated from reference gene primer amplification. TCRdb's copy holds only in-frame clones and misses some; the assay was immunoSEQ multiplex PCR. Clonal size and the V and J genes are those of that table, whereas D and trimming came from the DNA. The data contain about 76,000 clones, 75% to 90% of them seen just once; the ten biggest clones take up 15% to 20%. The receptor was isolated from a human donor in a cohort sampled during active COVID-19. The sequencing sample was made of peripheral blood. V and J are TRBV29-1 and TRBJ2-7; perhaps TRBD1 as D (6 bases). The chain's CDR3 is CSARTAPISYEQYF. The CDR3 DNA reads as TGCAGCGCTCGGACAGCTCCCATCTCCTACGAGCAGTACTTC.